The clone carrying this T cell receptor (beta chain) was seen only once. Its specificity is unknown. This record belongs to a study of breast tumors, draining lymph nodes, adjacent tissues. Overall study results and limits: Tumor TCR diversity was below lymph nodes but above nontumor tissue. Tumor and nontumor repertoires were significantly more similar in luminal-like than in basal-like breast cancer. Findings are consistent with lymph node origin and intratumoral expansion of most tumor T cells.

TCRdb itself ran the multiplex PCR reads through MiXCR, one entry per CDR3 protein. Here the sample spans roughly 32,000 distinct CDR3 sequences, roughly 36% being singletons. Germline V CDR1 and CDR2: DFQATT, SNEGSKA (reference sequence). The CDR3 runs 17 residues. The germline V and J ends were trimmed by 3 bases and 0 bases, with 18 bases remaining between them. The genes are TRBV20-1 and TRBJ1-5; the D is unclear. The TCR comes from a female donor with breast cancer. Some clones in this sample may be carry-over from other donors' samples. Sequencing used breast tumor tissue. The CDR3 DNA reads TGCAGTGCTAGGATTAACCCTTTTTTTTATAGCAATCAGCCCCAGCATTTT. It translates to CSARINPFFYSNQPQHF.